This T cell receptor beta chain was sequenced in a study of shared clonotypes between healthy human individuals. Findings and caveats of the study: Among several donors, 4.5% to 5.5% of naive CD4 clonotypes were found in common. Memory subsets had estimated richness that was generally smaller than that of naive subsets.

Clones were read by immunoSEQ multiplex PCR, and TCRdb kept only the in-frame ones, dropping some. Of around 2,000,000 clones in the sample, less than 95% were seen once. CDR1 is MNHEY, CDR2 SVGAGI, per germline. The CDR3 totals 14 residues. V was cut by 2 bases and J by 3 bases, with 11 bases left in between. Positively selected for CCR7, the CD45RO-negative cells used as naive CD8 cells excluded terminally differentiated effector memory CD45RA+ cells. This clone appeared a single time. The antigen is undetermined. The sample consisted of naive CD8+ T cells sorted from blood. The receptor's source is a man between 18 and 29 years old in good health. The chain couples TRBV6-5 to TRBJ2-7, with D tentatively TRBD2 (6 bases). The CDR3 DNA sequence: TGTGCCAGCAGTTACCGAACGGGGGTCTACGAGCAGTACTTC. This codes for CASSYRTGVYEQYF.